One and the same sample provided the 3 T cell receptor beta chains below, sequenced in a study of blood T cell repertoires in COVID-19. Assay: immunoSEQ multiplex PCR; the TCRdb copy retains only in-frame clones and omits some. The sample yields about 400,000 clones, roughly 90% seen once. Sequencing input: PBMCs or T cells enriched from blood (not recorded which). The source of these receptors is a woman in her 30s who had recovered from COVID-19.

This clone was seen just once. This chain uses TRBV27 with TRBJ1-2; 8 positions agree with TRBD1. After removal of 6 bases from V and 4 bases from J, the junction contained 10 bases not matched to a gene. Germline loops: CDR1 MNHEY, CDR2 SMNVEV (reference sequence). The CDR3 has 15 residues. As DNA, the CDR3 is TGTGCCAGCAGATGGGAGACAGGGGAGGGCTATGGCTACACCTTC. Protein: CASRWETGEGYGYTF.

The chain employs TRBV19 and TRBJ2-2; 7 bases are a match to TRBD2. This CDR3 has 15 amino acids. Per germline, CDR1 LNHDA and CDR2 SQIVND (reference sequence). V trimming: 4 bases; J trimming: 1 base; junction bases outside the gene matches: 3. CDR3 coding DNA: TGTGCCAGTAGTAAGGGGAGGGAGAACACCGGGGAGCTGTTTTTT. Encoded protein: CASSKGRENTGELFF.

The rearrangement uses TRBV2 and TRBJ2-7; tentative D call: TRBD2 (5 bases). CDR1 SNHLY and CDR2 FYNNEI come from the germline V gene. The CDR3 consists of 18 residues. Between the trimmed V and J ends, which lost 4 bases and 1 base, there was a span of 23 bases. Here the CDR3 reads CASSGGPGEGPNSYEQYF. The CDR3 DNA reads TGTGCCAGCAGTGGAGGTCCAGGAGAGGGTCCCAATTCCTACGAGCAGTACTTC.